Listed below are T cell receptor beta chains from one sample, sequenced in a study of blood T cells in healthy people across ages. TCRdb redid the calling of the 5' RACE reads with MiXCR, one entry per CDR3 protein. The table records about 1.8 million distinct CDR3 sequences, around half of them present only once. Material for sequencing was blood. Source of these receptors: a woman in her thirties or forties in good health. The CDR3 runs from the conserved cysteine through the conserved F or W. D genes are given only for firm matches. Only part of the rows carry a size: once, few, many, or a class if the clone is expanded.

>TRBJ2-6|NA|TRBD2|TRBV27
CASKAGTSASSGANVLTF
TGTGCCAGCAAAGCGGGGACTAGCGCCTCCTCTGGGGCCAACGTCCTGACTTTC
>TRBJ2-7|few|NA|TRBV2
CASQRGWDGDYDEQYF
TGTGCCAGTCAAAGAGGATGGGACGGAGACTATGACGAGCAGTACTTC
>TRBJ2-4|few|TRBD2|TRBV7-2
CASSLSSGGVENIQYF
TGTGCCAGCAGCTTATCGAGCGGGGGGGTCGAGAACATTCAGTACTTC
>TRBJ2-7|NA|TRBD2|TRBV7-2
CASRERGASDEQYF
TGTGCCAGCAGGGAGCGGGGGGCTTCCGACGAGCAGTACTTC
>TRBJ2-6|NA|NA|TRBV5-5
CASLSNSSGANVLTF
TGTGCCAGCCTTAGCAATAGCTCTGGGGCCAACGTCCTGACTTTC
>TRBJ2-5|few|TRBD1|TRBV7-2
CASSDRGVQTQYF
TGTGCCAGCAGTGACAGGGGAGTACAGACCCAGTACTTC
>TRBJ2-1|NA|TRBD2|TRBV3-1
CASSPRWGGDYNEQFF
TGTGCCAGCAGCCCCAGGTGGGGGGGGGACTACAATGAGCAGTTCTTC
>TRBJ2-5|NA|NA|TRBV29-1
CSVKGGLVGVETQYF
TGCAGCGTCAAAGGAGGCCTAGTGGGGGTGGAGACCCAGTACTTC
>TRBJ1-2|once|TRBD1|TRBV29-1
CSVDKGAPNYGYTF
TGCAGCGTCGATAAGGGGGCCCCTAACTATGGCTACACCTTC
>TRBJ1-5|NA|NA|TRBV12-5
CASAGQVNQPQHF
TGTGCTAGTGCCGGCCAGGTTAATCAGCCCCAGCATTTT
>TRBJ2-5|few|NA|TRBV21-1
CASSPKKGRTQETQYF
TGTGCCAGCTCCCCCAAAAAGGGACGGACCCAAGAGACCCAGTACTTC
>TRBJ1-2|few|NA|TRBV20-1
CSARGDSLGAGYTF
TGCAGTGCTAGAGGAGACTCCCTAGGCGCTGGCTACACCTTC
>TRBJ2-1|few|TRBD2|TRBV5-1
CASSGGLAAVIEQFF
TGCGCCAGCAGCGGGGGACTAGCGGCCGTAATTGAGCAGTTCTTC
>TRBJ2-5|NA|TRBD1|TRBV2
CASSRQGLAQETQYF
TGTGCCAGCAGTCGACAGGGTTTGGCCCAAGAGACCCAGTACTTC
>TRBJ2-1|NA|TRBD2|TRBV7-9
CASSWQREGNEQFF
TGTGCCAGCAGCTGGCAAAGGGAGGGCAATGAGCAGTTCTTC
>TRBJ2-4|NA|NA|TRBV12-3/TRBV12-4
CASSVYTGEDIQYF
TGTGCCAGCAGTGTATATACAGGGGAGGACATTCAGTACTTC
>TRBJ2-4|few|TRBD1|TRBV20-1
CSAPRTGRTKNIQYF
TGCAGTGCCCCTCGGACAGGGCGAACCAAAAACATTCAGTACTTC
>TRBJ2-7|NA|NA|TRBV29-1
CSVEFGGNEQYF
TGCAGCGTTGAATTTGGCGGGAATGAGCAGTACTTC
>TRBJ2-1|few|TRBD2|TRBV28
CASSLLAGDGSNEQFF
TGTGCCAGCAGTTTACTAGCGGGGGATGGAAGCAATGAGCAGTTCTTC
>TRBJ2-3|few|TRBD2|TRBV20-1
CSALLAGEYF
TGCAGTGCTCTACTAGCGGGGGAGTATTTT
>TRBJ2-7|NA|TRBD2|TRBV6-1
CAIHDRAGGIYEQYF
TGTGCCATCCACGACCGAGCGGGGGGGATTTACGAGCAGTACTTC
>TRBJ2-1|once|TRBD2|TRBV5-1
CASSGGLAGDNEQFF
TGCGCCAGCAGCGGGGGACTAGCGGGGGACAATGAGCAGTTCTTC
>TRBJ1-1|NA|NA|TRBV12-3/TRBV12-4
CASSLHLMNTEAFF
TGTGCCAGCAGTTTGCACTTAATGAACACTGAAGCTTTCTTT
>TRBJ2-3|NA|NA|TRBV4-3
CASSQEILRDESTDTQYF
TGCGCCAGCAGCCAAGAGATTTTGCGTGATGAAAGCACAGATACGCAGTATTTT
>TRBJ2-7|few|NA|TRBV29-1
CSVRRDSYSGKQYF
TGCAGCGTGCGCCGGGACTCATATTCCGGCAAGCAGTACTTC
>TRBJ2-1|few|NA|TRBV6-2/TRBV6-3
CASSYAPVTNNEQFF
TGTGCCAGCAGTTACGCTCCGGTGACAAACAATGAGCAGTTCTTC
>TRBJ2-6|NA|NA|TRBV6-5
CASSYWGADSGANVLTF
TGTGCCAGCAGTTACTGGGGGGCCGACTCTGGGGCCAACGTCCTGACTTTC
>TRBJ1-1|NA|TRBD1|TRBV7-9
CASQGAKNTEAFF
TGTGCCAGTCAGGGGGCAAAGAACACTGAAGCTTTCTTT
>TRBJ2-3|NA|TRBD2|TRBV27
CASSWPGGGATDTQYF
TGTGCCAGCAGCTGGCCCGGCGGGGGGGCGACAGATACGCAGTATTTT
>TRBJ1-2|few|NA|TRBV7-2
CASSLAPAAREGYTF
TGTGCCAGCAGCTTAGCGCCGGCGGCCCGGGAGGGCTACACCTTC
>TRBJ1-2|few|NA|TRBV6-1
CASSEGQVDGYTF
TGTGCCAGCAGTGAAGGACAGGTCGATGGCTACACCTTC
>TRBJ1-1|NA|TRBD1|TRBV7-9
CASNRFGTGMDTEAFF
TGTGCCAGCAACAGATTCGGGACAGGGATGGACACTGAAGCTTTCTTT
>TRBJ2-7|NA|TRBD1|TRBV6-1
CASSEIARGQGYYEQYF
TGTGCCAGCAGCGAGATAGCCCGGGGACAGGGGTACTACGAGCAGTACTTC
>TRBJ1-4|NA|NA|TRBV4-2
CASSQTRRANEKLFF
TGTGCCAGCAGCCAAACACGAAGAGCTAATGAAAAACTGTTTTTT